This TCR beta chain was identified in a study of human T cells and chemical hapten exposure. A single record per CDR3 protein comes from TCRdb applying MiXCR to the RACE reads. In the table there are roughly 53,000 distinct CDR3 sequences, over 9.5% of which are singletons. This clonotype was seen a handful of times. Germline CDR1 reads SGHVS; CDR2 reads FQNEAQ. The CDR3 spans 15 residues. The V segment lost 4 bases and the J segment 4 bases; nucleotides outside the gene matches: 7. Noted time point: patch test 3, about 24 weeks after DPC sensitization. Treatment given: therapeutic diphenylcyclopropenone sensitization with weekly scalp DPC. Alopecia patients between 18 and 70 years old and suitable for DPC were used as donors.

The V and J genes are TRBV7-8 and TRBJ2-3; 8 bases fit TRBD2. The sequence derives from a woman in her 40s with alopecia areata. Some clones in this sample may be carry-over from other donors' samples. The starting material was whole blood, obtained in connection with sensitization to the hapten diphenylcyclopropenone (DPC). Written as DNA, the CDR3 is TGTGCCAGCAGCTCAGAACGGGGGGGCCCAGATACGCAGTATTTT. Residues: CASSSERGGPDTQYF.